These 30 T cell receptor beta chains originate from one sample sequenced in a study of spatial heterogeneity in lung cancer. TCRdb redid the calling of the 5' RACE reads with MiXCR, one entry per CDR3 protein. The sample holds approximately 90,000 distinct CDR3 sequences, around 10% seen once. Time point meaning: sample taken at primary tumor resection. Sequencing was performed on whole RNA extracted from tumor and nontumor lung tissue, or from frozen PBMC, and the material was left unsorted. The sample was PBMCs, taken at surgery. These receptors were collected from a male donor with early-stage non-small cell lung cancer.

The sample holds many counts of this clonotype. This chain links TRBV9 with TRBJ1-1; D is undetermined. CDR3 size: 14 residues. V gave up 1 base and J gave up 0 bases, with 7 bases separating them. Germline CDR1 SGDLS, CDR2 YYNGEE. The CDR3 loop is CASSVRSMNTEAFF. The CDR3 bases are TGTGCCAGCAGCGTAAGGAGTATGAACACTGAAGCTTTCTTT.

In this sample, this clonotype turned up many times. This rearrangement joins TRBV29-1 to TRBJ1-3; tentatively, D is TRBD1 (6 bases). The V gene lost 6 bases and the J gene lost 0 bases, with 18 bases spanning the gap. Germline values: CDR1 SQVTM, CDR2 ANQGSEA. There are 16 residues in the CDR3. For the CDR3, the DNA is TGCAGCGTCCTGGCCTCGGACAGTCCCTCTGGAAACACCATATATTTT. This codes for CSVLASDSPSGNTIYF.

The gene calls are TRBV20-1 and TRBJ1-1; 7 positions match TRBD1. Germline V gene lookup returns CDR1 DFQATT and CDR2 SNEGSKA (reference sequence). V dropped 3 bases and J dropped 2; count of bases not matched to a gene: 9. The CDR3 length is 15 residues. The CDR3, as DNA: TGCAGTGCTAGCGGCAACAGGGGATTCAACACTGAAGCTTTCTTT. This translates into CSASGNRGFNTEAFF.

This clonotype was counted only a few times. DNA for the CDR3: TGTGCCAGCAGTGAGAGAATCGAAACAAAGCAGTACTTC. Residues: CASSERIETKQYF. The gene calls are TRBV2 and TRBJ2-7; unclear D gene. This CDR3 spans 13 amino acids. Deletions cut 3 bases from V and 8 bases from J, with 14 bases between. Looked up from germline, CDR1 is SNHLY and CDR2 is FYNNEI. Drawing the rest from reference TRBV2 and TRBJ2-7, the complete variable domain is EPEVTQTPSHQVTQMGQEVILRCVPISNHLYFYWYRQILGQKVEFLVSFYNNEISEKSEIFDDQFSVERPDGSNFTLKIRSTKLEDSAMYFCASSERIETKQYFGPGTRLTVT.

This clonotype showed up many times. The chain employs TRBV27 and TRBJ1-1, with D unresolved. Germline V gives CDR1 MNHEY, CDR2 SMNVEV (reference sequence). The V gene lost 8 bases and the J gene lost 1 base, with 11 bases spanning the gap. The CDR3 has 13 residues. CDR3 protein: CASPREENTEAFF. In DNA, the CDR3 is TGTGCCAGCCCCCGAGAAGAGAACACTGAAGCTTTCTTT.

The DNA of the CDR3 is TGCGCCAGCAGCCAAGATCAGGGCACCGGGGAGCTGTTTTTT. It specifies CASSQDQGTGELFF. The chain uses TRBV4-3 and TRBJ2-2; tentatively, D is TRBD1 (5 bases). Germline V CDR1 and CDR2: LGHNA, YSLEER. V was trimmed by 0 bases and J by 4 bases, leaving 6 bases between them. The CDR3 loop spans 14 amino acids.

This clonotype was recorded a few times. The gene calls are TRBV10-3 and TRBJ2-1; no definite D call. Trimming removed 2 bases from V and 0 bases from J, with 11 bases in between. This CDR3 region has 16 residues. CDR1 is ENHRY, CDR2 SYGVKD, per germline. Here the CDR3 DNA reads TGTGCCATCAGTGAGGGTGACTCCAGCTCCTACAATGAGCAGTTCTTC. Translated, it gives CAISEGDSSSYNEQFF.

In DNA, the CDR3 is TGTGCCAGCAGCTTAAGGCCAGATGAAAAACTGTTTTTT. Its translation is CASSLRPDEKLFF. The chain has TRBV7-3 and TRBJ1-4; D gene uncertain. Trimming removed 1 base from V and 6 bases from J, with 6 bases in between. This CDR3 has 13 residues. The germline V gene encodes CDR1 SGHTA and CDR2 FQGTGA.

This clonotype was recorded many times. The CDR3 region is CSARRDTDTQYF. Written as DNA, the CDR3 is TGCAGTGCTAGAAGGGACACAGATACGCAGTATTTT. The chain is built from TRBV20-1 and TRBJ2-3; D gene unclear. The germline V gene encodes CDR1 DFQATT and CDR2 SNEGSKA (reference sequence). CDR3 length: 12 amino acids. V shed 2 bases and J shed 2 bases, with 5 bases lying between them.

The chain uses TRBV19 and TRBJ2-3, with 12 nucleotides matching TRBD2. Germline CDR1 reads LNHDA; CDR2 reads SQIVND (reference sequence). The CDR3 consists of 15 residues. V lost 6 bases and J lost 4; bases outside the gene matches: 5. CDR3 protein: CASSSTSGRADTQYF. CDR3 DNA sequence: TGTGCCAGTAGCTCGACTAGCGGGAGAGCAGATACGCAGTATTTT.

CDR3 nucleotide sequence: TGCAGTGCTAGAGTTCAGGCGCTTGGAAACACCATATATTTT. This translates into CSARVQALGNTIYF. The V gene is TRBV20-1, the J gene TRBJ1-3; unclear D gene. Trimming removed 1 base at V and 3 bases at J, with 10 bases between. The CDR3 spans 14 residues. Germline CDR1 DFQATT, CDR2 SNEGSKA (reference sequence).

This clonotype was counted between two and nine times. CDR3: CSAAGTSGNTIYF. As DNA, the CDR3 is TGCAGTGCCGCCGGGACTAGTGGAAACACCATATATTTT. This chain joins TRBV20-1 and TRBJ1-3; possible D gene TRBD1, 5 bases. CDR3 length: 13 residues. V lost 6 bases, J lost 3 bases, and 12 bases lay in between. Germline values: CDR1 DFQATT, CDR2 SNEGSKA (reference sequence).

Comments on this clonotype: Given a much more abundant clone one base away, this may be a read error. V usage is TRBV30 and J usage is TRBJ1-1, with D possibly TRBD1 on 6 matching bases. Trimming took off 5 bases at V and 2 bases at J, with 24 bases between the two ends. CDR1 and CDR2 (germline): GTSNPN, SVGIG (reference sequence). The CDR3 loop spans 17 amino acids. The CDR3 protein is CAWRLRGTSWANTEAFF. The CDR3 DNA reads TGTGCCTGGCGCCTTAGGGGGACTTCGTGGGCTAACACTGAAGCTTTCTTT.

The chain employs TRBV9 and TRBJ2-2; TRBD2 agrees at 10 bases. The CDR3 sequence is 17 residues long. Unmatched junction bases numbered 18, after V lost 7 bases and J lost 9 bases. The germline gives CDR1 SGDLS, CDR2 YYNGEE. CDR3 residues: CASPGRRSGGSHRELFF. CDR3 in DNA: TGTGCCAGCCCTGGCCGTCGTAGCGGGGGGAGTCACCGGGAGCTGTTTTTT.

In this sample, this clonotype turned up a few times. The chain has TRBV20-1 and TRBJ1-6; D unresolved. Germline V gene lookup returns CDR1 DFQATT and CDR2 SNEGSKA (reference sequence). This CDR3 spans 15 amino acids. Trimming removed 4 bases from V and 0 bases from J, with 10 bases in between. This chain's CDR3 is CSAKGWSSYNSPLHF. In nucleotides, the CDR3 is TGCAGTGCTAAGGGCTGGAGCTCCTATAATTCACCCCTCCACTTT.

This chain connects TRBV28 to TRBJ1-5; possible D gene TRBD1, 5 bases. Germline loops: CDR1 MDHEN, CDR2 SYDVKM. The germline V and J ends were trimmed by 2 bases and 7 bases, with 12 bases remaining between them. This CDR3 spans 14 amino acids. CDR3 residues: CASSLSGGYQPQHF. CDR3 nucleotide sequence: TGTGCCAGCAGTTTAAGTGGGGGTTACCAGCCCCAGCATTTT.

This clonotype was detected ten times or more. This chain connects TRBV6-2 or TRBV6-3 to TRBJ2-1; D remains ambiguous. V lost 6 bases to trimming and J lost 0 bases, with 6 bases between them. Per germline, CDR1 MNHEY and CDR2 SVGEGT. CDR3 length: 13 residues. CDR3 loop: CASREDSYNEQFF. CDR3 nucleotides: TGTGCCAGCAGAGAGGACTCCTACAATGAGCAGTTCTTC.

This clonotype was recorded many times. V and J are TRBV21-1 and TRBJ2-7. TRBV21-1 is labeled a pseudogene. CDR3 length equals 13 residues. CDR3 loop: CASSDRGSYEQYF. In nucleotides, the CDR3 is TGTGCCAGCAGTGACAGGGGGTCCTACGAGCAGTACTTC.

This chain uses TRBV28 with TRBJ1-2; D uncertain. With 3 bases removed from V and 3 bases from J, the gap between germline ends came to 5 bases. Germline V gene lookup returns CDR1 MDHEN and CDR2 SYDVKM. This CDR3 has 12 residues. The CDR3: CASSFPHYGYTF. The CDR3 DNA sequence: TGTGCCAGCAGTTTTCCTCACTATGGCTACACCTTC.

V gene TRBV7-2 combines with J gene TRBJ2-3, with TRBD2 matching over 8 bases. Trimming cost V 3 bases and J 3 bases; bases outside gene matches: 2. The germline gives CDR1 SGHTA, CDR2 FQGNSA. The CDR3 has 14 amino acids. CDR3 sequence: CASSFSGATDTQYF. The CDR3 DNA follows: TGTGCCAGCAGCTTTAGCGGGGCGACAGATACGCAGTATTTT.

V gene TRBV20-1 combines with J gene TRBJ2-7; TRBD1 matches 7 bases. The CDR3 runs 12 residues. CDR1 and CDR2 from the germline V gene are DFQATT and SNEGSKA (reference sequence). V lost 7 bases and J lost 5; bases outside the gene matches: 8. CDR3 amino acids: CSVRGGADEQYF. The CDR3 coding sequence is TGCAGTGTCCGAGGGGGCGCGGACGAGCAGTACTTC.

This clonotype was picked up many times. The chain links TRBV10-3 to TRBJ2-5, with D possibly called TRBD1 or TRBD2 (6 bases each). Germline CDR1 ENHRY, CDR2 SYGVKD. The CDR3 has 15 amino acids. Trimming stripped 4 bases from V and 4 bases from J, with 16 bases between. The CDR3: CAISGREGGLETQYF. In nucleotides, the CDR3 is TGTGCCATCAGTGGGAGAGAGGGGGGTCTAGAGACCCAGTACTTC.

The table lists this clonotype with a few counts. This sequence joins TRBV10-2 and TRBJ2-5; 8 bases map to TRBD1. V trimming: 7 bases; J trimming: 10 bases; junction bases outside the gene matches: 11. The V gene's germline CDR1 is WSHSY and CDR2 SAAADI. CDR3 length: 13 amino acids. The CDR3 protein is CASNLPGQAVQYF. CDR3 bases: TGCGCCAGCAACCTTCCGGGACAGGCGGTCCAGTACTTC.

The chain couples TRBV15 to TRBJ2-7; 7 bases are shared with TRBD2. The CDR3 length is 15 residues. After removal of 3 bases from V and 4 bases from J, the junction contained 9 bases not matched to a gene. Per germline, CDR1 LNHNV and CDR2 YYDKDF (reference sequence). CDR3 residues: CATSRGGGRAYEQYF. CDR3 coding DNA: TGTGCCACCAGCAGGGGCGGCGGGAGAGCTTACGAGCAGTACTTC.

This clonotype turned up a few times. The rearrangement links TRBV28 to TRBJ2-3; 9 nucleotides match TRBD2. In germline, CDR1 is MDHEN, CDR2 SYDVKM. J lost 0 bases, V lost 3 bases, and 4 bases had no gene match. The CDR3 spans 16 residues. CDR3 region: CASSLSGRSSTDTQYF. As DNA, the CDR3 is TGTGCCAGCAGTTTGAGCGGGAGGTCCAGCACAGATACGCAGTATTTT.

This clonotype has a count of ten or more. The rearrangement links TRBV5-1 to TRBJ2-7, with TRBD2 identical over 13 bases. The CDR3 contains 16 residues. Germline CDR1 SGHRS, CDR2 YFSETQ. J lost 0 bases, V lost 5 bases, and 5 bases had no gene match. CDR3 loop: CASSTGLAGPSYEQYF. CDR3 nucleotides: TGCGCCAGCAGTACGGGACTAGCGGGGCCCTCCTACGAGCAGTACTTC.

This chain connects TRBV2 to TRBJ2-7; TRBD1 matches 7 bases. Unmatched junction bases numbered 4, after V lost 3 bases and J lost 2 bases. Germline CDR1 and CDR2: SNHLY and FYNNEI. The CDR3 runs to 14 residues. DNA of the CDR3: TGTGCCAGCAGTGAGGACAGGCCCACCTACGAGCAGTACTTC. The encoded protein is CASSEDRPTYEQYF.

The chain links TRBV15 to TRBJ2-7, with 8 bases lining up with TRBD1. The germline V gene encodes CDR1 LNHNV and CDR2 YYDKDF (reference sequence). J lost 0 bases, V lost 2 bases, and 6 bases had no gene match. The CDR3 runs to 16 residues. The CDR3 protein is CATSRFAGGISYEQYF. CDR3 in DNA: TGTGCCACCAGCAGATTCGCAGGGGGCATCTCCTACGAGCAGTACTTC.

In this sample, this clonotype turned up many times. The V and J genes are TRBV7-9 and TRBJ2-2; D is unclear. Germline lookup yields CDR1 SEHNR and CDR2 FQNEAQ (reference sequence). Trimming cost V 4 bases and J 1 base, with 4 bases left between them. The CDR3 is 13 residues long. CDR3 in amino acids: CASSSRNTGELFF. In nucleotides, the CDR3 is TGTGCCAGCAGCTCCAGGAACACCGGGGAGCTGTTTTTT.

This clonotype was counted many times. The chain carries TRBV29-1 and TRBJ2-1; 7 bases match TRBD1. Germline V gene data show CDR1 as SQVTM and CDR2 as ANQGSEA. Trimming cost V 4 bases and J 9 bases; bases outside gene matches: 6. This CDR3 contains 12 residues. The CDR3 coding sequence is TGCAGCGTTGGCAAGGGGGCCGGTGAGCAGTTCTTC. Its translation is CSVGKGAGEQFF.